This TCR beta chain appears in the sequencing data of a study of blood T cell repertoires in COVID-19 (dated by TCRdb to between 2020 and 2021). In the study overall: Samples from collaborators originated in the United States, Italy and Spain and spanned both the acute and convalescent phases of COVID-19. The prospective study material was composed of cDNA or gDNA derived from T cells, B-cell-depleted T cells, or PBMCs. The dataset comprised deeply sampled blood TCRbeta repertoires from subjects exposed to, actively infected with, or recovered from COVID-19. A freely available public database, intended as a resource for researchers studying the immune response to SARS-CoV-2, is where the repertoires were released. Where HLA class I and class II types were available, the types were taken from metadata supplied by the sample provider, not from assay-based typing. The samples were drawn from two sources: the first 160 participants of the ongoing ImmuneRACE study, and 1,000 to 1,500 subjects contributed by 6 global collaborators. Nearly every sample came with metadata listing a de-identified subject ID, COVID-19 status, age in years and sex.

About this clone itself: The antigen it recognizes is unknown. Per-base quality was not reported, and no clone a single base away is much larger than it.

V and J are truncated by 7 bases and 8 bases respectively, leaving an intervening sequence of 15 bases. The CDR3 holds 12 amino acids from the cysteine to the phenylalanine. CDR3 DNA is the only sequence kept; it has 36 bases, read in frame from the first base. The germline V gene gives CDR1 as SQVTM and CDR2 as ANQGSEA. Findings and caveats that apply to the study as a whole: The amount of clinical and demographic metadata varied by source and participant and was provided uncurated.

Whole blood was collected in K2EDTA tubes by collaborating institutions according to the institutions' own protocols. For TCRbeta analysis, collaborators shipped samples in one of three forms: frozen whole blood, isolated PBMCs, or DNA extracted from either of those sample types. The immunoSEQ Assay, a bias-controlled multiplex PCR, was used to amplify TCRbeta CDR3 regions from genomic DNA. Turning to the authors' computational methods: The number of nucleated cells in each sample was estimated by amplification of reference gene primers within the assay. Sequence reads were collapsed and filtered to measure the absolute abundance of every unique TCRbeta CDR3 rearrangement. For each sample, productive Simpson clonality was calculated as the square root of Simpson's diversity index over productive rearrangements. This immuneACCESS table, as held by TCRdb, lists in-frame sequences with V and J called but not all clones. Of the missing ones, under half trace to an unresolved V gene in checked studies; the others have no known cause. V and J calls plus clone size are reproduced from that table; the DNA served to infer D and trimming. The sample yields around 85,000 clones; almost 90% were counted once. Around 4.1% of the sample comes from the top ten.

The sequence was obtained from an elderly woman with active or convalescent COVID-19. The sequenced sample was peripheral blood. This receptor chain uses TRBV29-1 and TRBJ2-1; tentative D gene TRBD1, with 6 bases matching. The nucleotides read TGCAGCGGATACGACAGGAGCTATGAGCAGTTCTTC. This encodes CSGYDRSYEQFF.